One sample yielded the 29 T cell receptor beta chains listed below, sequenced in a study of blood T cell repertoires in COVID-19. Method: immunoSEQ multiplex PCR; TCRdb's copy keeps in-frame clones and lacks some. The sample has 370,000 or so clones; roughly 80% are singletons. Sequenced: peripheral blood. The receptors derive from a human donor with acute or convalescent COVID-19. The donor label of this sample is uncertain.

The CDR3: CASSFGGGSLNTEAFF. The CDR3 DNA follows: TGTGCCAGCAGTTTTGGAGGAGGCTCTCTGAACACTGAAGCTTTCTTT. The chain uses TRBV28 and TRBJ1-1; D is uncertain. CDR1 is MDHEN and CDR2 is SYDVKM in the germline V gene. The CDR3 is 16 residues long. Trimming pared 3 bases from V and 0 bases from J, leaving 14 bases between.

This chain connects TRBV7-6 to TRBJ2-1; 10 bases match TRBD2. The CDR3 runs 15 residues. Germline V CDR1 and CDR2: SGHVS, FNYEAQ. With V trimmed by 4 bases and J by 6 bases, 6 bases remained unmatched. The CDR3 sequence: CASSSSGGVGNEQFF. The CDR3 nucleotides read TGTGCCAGCAGCTCGAGCGGGGGGGTCGGCAATGAGCAGTTCTTC.

The chain couples TRBV5-1 to TRBJ2-2; 10 bases match TRBD1. From germline, CDR1 is SGHRS and CDR2 YFSETQ. The CDR3 covers 15 residues. The V segment lost 9 bases and the J segment 3 bases; nucleotides outside the gene matches: 8. CDR3 amino acids: CATGTGQGYTGELFF. The CDR3 DNA sequence: TGCGCCACGGGAACGGGACAGGGGTACACCGGGGAGCTGTTTTTT.

This clone was recorded a few times. This rearrangement joins TRBV28 to TRBJ1-2; D remains unclear. V lost 7 bases to trimming and J lost 8 bases, with 17 bases between them. This CDR3 contains 13 residues. Germline CDR1 and CDR2: MDHEN and SYDVKM. CDR3 sequence reads: CASTIPGNKGYTF. As DNA, the CDR3 is TGTGCCAGCACCATACCGGGGAATAAGGGCTACACCTTC.

The chain joins TRBV18 to TRBJ1-3; TRBD1 is a possible D gene (6 bases). V was clipped by 0 bases and J by 2 bases, with 8 bases between them. CDR1 is KGHSH, CDR2 LQKENI, per germline. The CDR3 covers 15 residues. The CDR3 spells CASSPPRTAGNTIYF. The CDR3 DNA sequence: TGTGCCAGCTCACCACCACGGACAGCTGGAAACACCATATATTTT.

The gene calls are TRBV7-9 and TRBJ2-7; the match to TRBD1 covers 12 bases. From germline, CDR1 is SEHNR and CDR2 FQNEAQ (reference sequence). This CDR3 contains 14 residues. The V and J ends lost 6 bases and 6 bases, in that order; junction bases with no gene match: 6. CDR3 residues: CASSTGQGASEQYF. The CDR3 DNA reads TGTGCCAGCAGTACGGGACAGGGGGCTTCCGAGCAGTACTTC.

The chain recombines TRBV14 with TRBJ1-2; D uncertain. CDR3 size: 16 residues. The germline CDR1 and CDR2 sequences are SGHDN and FVKESK. V was trimmed by 4 bases and J by 5 bases, leaving 20 bases between them. CDR3 DNA: TGTGCCAGCAGCCCGGTAATGAGGGTTGAGGGATATGGCTACACCTTC. Protein sequence: CASSPVMRVEGYGYTF. The whole variable domain, filled in from reference TRBV14 and TRBJ1-2, reads EAGVTQFPSHSVIEKGQTVTLRCDPISGHDNLYWYRRVMGKEIKFLLHFVKESKQDESGMPNNRFLAERTGGTYSTLKVQPAELEDSGVYFCASSPVMRVEGYGYTFGSGTRLTVV.

The genes are TRBV7-6 and TRBJ2-7; 11 bases line up with TRBD2. There are 17 residues in the CDR3. Trimming at V came to 1 base and at J to 2 bases, leaving 7 bases not matched to a gene. CDR1 is SGHVS and CDR2 is FNYEAQ in the germline V gene. The CDR3 spells CASSLGTSGSPTYEQYF. CDR3 DNA: TGTGCCAGCAGCTTAGGAACTAGCGGGAGCCCTACCTACGAGCAGTACTTC.

CDR3 nucleotides: TGTGCCAGCAGCCTTACAGACAGGGCCTACTACGAGCAGTACTTC. This sequence encodes CASSLTDRAYYEQYF. This chain connects TRBV11-2 to TRBJ2-7; 7 bases map to TRBD1. From germline, CDR1 is SGHAT and CDR2 FQNNGV. Trimming at V came to 5 bases and at J to 3 bases, leaving 10 bases not matched to a gene. CDR3 length equals 15 residues.

The DNA of the CDR3 is TGTGCCACCAGTGATCCTATGACCTCCGGGACAGGGAACAATGAGCAGTTCTTC. It translates to CATSDPMTSGTGNNEQFF. This chain connects TRBV24-1 to TRBJ2-1, with TRBD1 matching over 9 bases. From germline, CDR1 is KGHDR and CDR2 SFDVKD. Losses at the gene ends were 3 bases for V and 5 bases for J; bases not matched to a gene: 13. The CDR3 has 18 residues.

This clone turned up a few times. The chain carries TRBV12-3 or TRBV12-4 and TRBJ1-2; D is uncertain. This CDR3 spans 13 amino acids. V lost 4 bases to trimming and J lost 3 bases, with 9 bases between them. The chain's CDR3 is CASSYAPDYGYTF. The CDR3 DNA follows: TGTGCCAGCAGTTATGCCCCGGACTATGGCTACACCTTC.

The count of this clone is one. The J gene is TRBJ2-5, the V gene TRBV12-3 or TRBV12-4, with D possibly being TRBD1 (5 bases). V was cut by 5 bases and J by 6 bases, with 10 bases left in between. CDR3 length: 12 residues. The CDR3 is CASSPGLKTQYF. The CDR3 DNA reads as TGTGCCAGCAGTCCAGGGTTAAAGACCCAGTACTTC.

The gene calls are TRBV27 and TRBJ2-4; TRBD2 matches at 9 bases. Germline values: CDR1 MNHEY, CDR2 SMNVEV (reference sequence). Trimming cost V 6 bases and J 8 bases; bases outside gene matches: 8. The CDR3 extends over 14 amino acids. This chain's CDR3 is CASSLERGGDIQYF. CDR3 bases: TGTGCCAGCAGCCTCGAACGCGGGGGGGACATTCAGTACTTC.

The J gene is TRBJ2-1, the V gene TRBV6-5; 8 nucleotides align to TRBD1. Trimming removed 7 bases from V and 8 bases from J; junction bases left unmatched: 13. The germline V gene encodes CDR1 MNHEY and CDR2 SVGAGI. CDR3 length: 15 residues. The CDR3 nucleotides read TGTGCCAGCACCGAGCAGGGGGCATGGGGCGATGAGCAGTTCTTC. This translates into CASTEQGAWGDEQFF.

The chain couples TRBV5-6 to TRBJ2-1; TRBD1 agrees at 8 bases. The V segment lost 0 bases and the J segment 9 bases; nucleotides outside the gene matches: 5. This CDR3 spans 14 amino acids. Germline V gene lookup returns CDR1 SGHDT and CDR2 YYEEEE. CDR3 amino acids: CASSLVGQGAEQFF. CDR3 bases: TGTGCCAGCAGCTTGGTTGGACAGGGTGCTGAGCAGTTCTTC. Based on the CDR3 plus reference TRBV5-6 and TRBJ2-1, the full variable domain is DAGVTQSPTHLIKTRGQQVTLRCSPKSGHDTVSWYQQALGQGPQFIFQYYEEEERQRGNFPDRFSGHQFPNYSSELNVNALLLGDSALYLCASSLVGQGAEQFFGPGTRLTVL.

The sample holds one count of this clone. The rearrangement links TRBV3-1 (or the pseudogene TRBV3-2) to TRBJ2-2; 8 bases are shared with TRBD2. The V and J ends lost 2 bases and 5 bases, in that order; junction bases with no gene match: 13. There are 18 residues in the CDR3. The germline V gene has CDR1 LGHDT and CDR2 YNNKEL (reference sequence). CDR3 DNA: TGTGCCAGCAGCCAATGGACTAGCTTCGGATCTGGGACCGGGGAGCTGTTTTTT. It yields the protein CASSQWTSFGSGTGELFF.

The rearrangement links TRBV19 to TRBJ2-3, with 11 positions matching TRBD2. CDR3 length: 20 amino acids. V dropped 3 bases and J dropped 0; count of bases not matched to a gene: 14. The germline gives CDR1 LNHDA, CDR2 SQIVND (reference sequence). CDR3 sequence: CASSIGGATSGTPSTDTQYF. The CDR3, as DNA: TGTGCCAGTAGTATCGGGGGGGCGACTAGCGGGACCCCTAGCACAGATACGCAGTATTTT.

The chain carries TRBV29-1 and TRBJ1-2; the D gene is possibly TRBD1 (6 bases). The length of the CDR3 is 15 residues. CDR1 SQVTM and CDR2 ANQGSEA come from the germline V gene. Trimming took off 1 base at V and 6 bases at J, with 18 bases between the two ends. CDR3 protein: CSVEAKRQGNHGYTF. The CDR3 DNA sequence: TGCAGCGTTGAAGCTAAGCGGCAGGGGAATCATGGCTACACCTTC. Based on the CDR3 plus reference TRBV29-1 and TRBJ1-2, the full variable domain is SAVISQKPSRDICQRGTSLTIQCQVDSQVTMMFWYRQQPGQSLTLIATANQGSEATYESGFVIDKFPISRPNLTFSTLTVSNMSPEDSSIYLCSVEAKRQGNHGYTFGSGTRLTVV.

The table lists this clone with a count of one. V and J are TRBV25-1 and TRBJ1-1; maybe TRBD1 (6 bases). V was clipped by 1 base and J by 6 bases, with 15 bases between them. The CDR3 is 15 residues long. Per germline, CDR1 MGHDK and CDR2 SYGVNS. The DNA for the CDR3 is TGTGCCAGCAGTGAATTTCAGGGGCTGGGGGCTGAAGCTTTCTTT. Its protein product is CASSEFQGLGAEAFF.

The rearrangement joins TRBV3-1 (or the pseudogene TRBV3-2) to TRBJ2-7, with D possibly being TRBD1 (5 bases). This CDR3 has 15 amino acids. V was clipped by 2 bases and J by 6 bases, with 17 bases between them. The germline CDR1 and CDR2 sequences are LGHDT and YNNKEL (reference sequence). The CDR3 region is CASSQYRTTRVEQYF. In nucleotides, the CDR3 is TGTGCCAGCAGCCAATACCGGACAACGCGCGTCGAGCAGTACTTC.

The chain has TRBV7-2 and TRBJ2-7; 11 positions match TRBD1. CDR3 size: 18 residues. Germline V gene sequence: CDR1 SGHTA, CDR2 FQGNSA. With 4 bases clipped from V and 4 bases from J, the junction kept 15 bases outside the gene matches. DNA of the CDR3: TGTGCCAGCAGCTCCCCGAAGGGTGGGACAGGGGGAATGTACGAGCAGTACTTC. Translation: CASSSPKGGTGGMYEQYF.

The chain couples TRBV5-8 to TRBJ1-2; 7 nucleotides match TRBD1. Trimming removed 3 bases from V and 4 bases from J; junction bases left unmatched: 6. Germline CDR1 and CDR2: SGHTS and YDEGEE. The CDR3 contains 14 residues. The CDR3 DNA sequence: TGTGCCAGCAGCTCCCGGACAGGAATCTATGGCTACACCTTC. Protein: CASSSRTGIYGYTF.

The chain carries TRBV19 and TRBJ2-1; 7 nucleotides match TRBD2. V lost 3 bases, J lost 7 bases, and 18 bases stayed unmatched. The CDR3 covers 18 residues. From germline, CDR1 is LNHDA and CDR2 SQIVND (reference sequence). In nucleotides, the CDR3 is TGTGCCAGTAGTATTAGTGTGACAAGTGGGAGGGCTGGAAATGAGCAGTTCTTC. It encodes CASSISVTSGRAGNEQFF. Using reference TRBV19 and TRBJ2-1 for the parts outside the CDR3, the full variable domain is DGGITQSPKYLFRKEGQNVTLSCEQNLNHDAMYWYRQDPGQGLRLIYYSQIVNDFQKGDIAEGYSVSREKKESFPLTVTSAQKNPTAFYLCASSISVTSGRAGNEQFFGPGTRLTVL.

The V call is TRBV7-9, the J call TRBJ1-1; a possible D gene is TRBD1 (5 bases). Trimming removed 2 bases at V and 4 bases at J, with 17 bases between. CDR1 is SEHNR and CDR2 is FQNEAQ in the germline V gene (reference sequence). The CDR3 covers 16 residues. The CDR3: CASSLPGLQEGTEAFF. The CDR3 coding sequence is TGTGCCAGCAGCTTACCCGGGTTACAGGAAGGCACTGAAGCTTTCTTT.

The J gene is TRBJ2-7, the V gene TRBV6-2 or TRBV6-3; 12 bases line up with TRBD1. V was clipped by 2 bases and J by 2 bases; unmatched bases: 7. The CDR3 has 17 residues. Per the germline V gene, CDR1 is MNHEY and CDR2 is SVGEGT. In nucleotides, the CDR3 is TGTGCCAGCAGTTACGGGGGACAGGGGGCGATAACCTACGAGCAGTACTTC. Translation gives CASSYGGQGAITYEQYF.

The chain carries TRBV19 and TRBJ1-2, with 10 bases lining up with TRBD1. V lost 1 base and J lost 7; bases outside the gene matches: 6. Germline CDR1 and CDR2: LNHDA and SQIVND (reference sequence). The CDR3 length is 15 residues. CDR3 sequence reads: CASSIARTGGSGYTF. The CDR3 DNA reads TGTGCCAGTAGTATAGCGCGGACAGGGGGTAGTGGCTACACCTTC.

To note about this clone: This same CDR3 is encoded by further DNA sequences in the sample. V is TRBV18 and J is TRBJ1-1, with D perhaps matching TRBD1 (6 bases). The CDR3 sequence is 13 residues long. The V and J ends lost 4 bases and 1 base respectively, with 7 bases between them. Germline V gene lookup returns CDR1 KGHSH and CDR2 LQKENI. CDR3 region: CASSRGGNTEAFF. Here the CDR3 DNA reads TGTGCCAGCTCACGAGGGGGGAACACTGAAGCTTTCTTT.

The chain joins TRBV19 to TRBJ2-1; 14 bases fit TRBD2. The CDR3 spans 15 residues. Per germline, CDR1 LNHDA and CDR2 SQIVND (reference sequence). The junction had 1 base not matched to a gene; V was cut back by 3 bases and J by 6 bases. CDR3 in DNA: TGTGCCAGTAGTATCGGGACTAGCGGGAGCAATGAGCAGTTCTTC. Translation: CASSIGTSGSNEQFF.

The chain has TRBV29-1 and TRBJ1-2; D unresolved. The CDR3 is 12 residues long. The ends were cut back, 4 bases at V and 2 bases at J, with 8 bases in the middle. CDR1 and CDR2 (germline): SQVTM, ANQGSEA. CDR3 coding DNA: TGCAGCGTTGCGGTACTGAACTATGGCTACACCTTC. Encoded protein: CSVAVLNYGYTF.